This passage covers 23 T cell receptor beta chains from one sample sequenced in a study of blood T cell repertoires in COVID-19. Measured with immunoSEQ multiplex PCR; TCRdb has only the in-frame clones, and not every one. The sample holds 65,000 to 70,000 clones, about 82% seen once. The material sequenced was peripheral blood. The receptor set was obtained from a man aged 45-65 years with acute or convalescent COVID-19.

In DNA form, the CDR3 reads TGTGCCAGCAGCCAAGACCGCAGAGGAAACACCATATATTTT. This sequence encodes CASSQDRRGNTIYF. The rearrangement links TRBV3-1 (or the pseudogene TRBV3-2) to TRBJ1-3; no definite D call. The V gene lost 0 bases and the J gene lost 4 bases, with 7 bases spanning the gap. The CDR3 length is 14 residues. Looked up from germline, CDR1 is LGHDT and CDR2 is YNNKEL (reference sequence).

This clone was seen only once. The gene calls are TRBV6-5 and TRBJ2-5, with 14 positions matching TRBD2. The CDR3 spans 15 residues. V gave up 8 bases and J gave up 2 bases; unmatched junction bases: 4. The germline gives CDR1 MNHEY, CDR2 SVGAGI. The CDR3 loop reads CASGTSGGPQETQYF. The DNA of the CDR3 is TGTGCCAGCGGGACTAGCGGGGGCCCACAAGAGACCCAGTACTTC.

The CDR3 DNA reads TGTGCCATCAGTGAGTCGGCAGGGAAGGTGGGGGGAGCTTTCTTT. Its translation is CAISESAGKVGGAFF. The chain has TRBV10-3 and TRBJ1-1, with D possibly being TRBD1 (5 bases). CDR1 ENHRY and CDR2 SYGVKD come from the germline V gene. V was shortened by 0 bases and J by 10 bases, with 18 bases between the two germline ends. This CDR3 spans 15 amino acids.

The sample holds one count of this clone. This chain joins TRBV2 and TRBJ2-4; 7 positions agree with TRBD2. V gave up 5 bases and J gave up 7 bases; unmatched junction bases: 11. This CDR3 spans 15 amino acids. Germline V gene sequence: CDR1 SNHLY, CDR2 FYNNEI. The CDR3 spells CASSNRGSGVNIQYF. CDR3 nucleotides: TGTGCCAGCAGTAACCGGGGGAGCGGGGTGAACATTCAGTACTTC.

The rearrangement links TRBV18 to TRBJ1-1; D is perhaps TRBD1 (6 bases). V dropped 3 bases and J dropped 5 bases, with 13 bases sitting between them. Germline assignment: CDR1 KGHSH and CDR2 LQKENI. This CDR3 comprises 14 residues. The CDR3 nucleotides read TGTGCCAGCTCACCTCGACAGGAAATAACTGAAGCTTTCTTT. The encoded protein is CASSPRQEITEAFF. Complete variable domain (other parts from reference TRBV18 and TRBJ1-1): NAGVMQNPRHLVRRRGQEARLRCSPMKGHSHVYWYRQLPEEGLKFMVYLQKENIIDESGMPKERFSAEFPKEGPSILRIQQVVRGDSAAYFCASSPRQEITEAFFGQGTRLTVV.

This clone has just one count. The chain links TRBV29-1 to TRBJ2-5; the D gene is possibly TRBD2 (5 bases). Trimming pared 4 bases from V and 4 bases from J, leaving 10 bases between. From germline, CDR1 is SQVTM and CDR2 ANQGSEA. The CDR3 runs 12 residues. The CDR3 loop reads CSVASMAETQYF. For the CDR3, the DNA is TGCAGCGTTGCTAGCATGGCAGAGACCCAGTACTTC.

This clone has just one count. V is TRBV5-5 and J is TRBJ2-7, with 12 positions matching TRBD1. The J segment lost 6 bases and the V segment lost 4 bases, leaving 8 bases of the junction unmatched. The CDR3 contains 15 residues. CDR1 is SGHKS, CDR2 YYEKEE, per germline (reference sequence). The CDR3 protein is CASSGTGTGGLEQYF. CDR3 sequence (DNA): TGTGCCAGCAGCGGAACCGGGACAGGGGGCCTCGAGCAGTACTTC.

V and J are TRBV6-5 and TRBJ2-7, with 9 positions matching TRBD2. Germline loops: CDR1 MNHEY, CDR2 SVGAGI. V dropped 6 bases and J dropped 0; count of bases not matched to a gene: 6. The length of the CDR3 is 15 residues. The CDR3 here is CASRTAGGGSYEQYF. CDR3 nucleotides: TGTGCCAGCAGGACGGCGGGGGGGGGCTCCTACGAGCAGTACTTC.

The chain has TRBV5-5 and TRBJ2-7; 12 nucleotides align to TRBD2. This CDR3 spans 15 amino acids. Germline V gene lookup returns CDR1 SGHKS and CDR2 YYEKEE (reference sequence). V was clipped by 0 bases and J by 3 bases; unmatched bases: 1. The CDR3, as DNA: TGTGCCAGCAGCTTGGGACTAGCGGGAGTCTACGAGCAGTACTTC. Translation gives CASSLGLAGVYEQYF.

The chain couples TRBV2 to TRBJ2-7; 8 bases agree with TRBD1. The J segment lost 5 bases and the V segment lost 5 bases, leaving 5 bases of the junction unmatched. The germline gives CDR1 SNHLY, CDR2 FYNNEI. CDR3 size: 13 residues. The CDR3 region is CASSYYRGNEQYF. In DNA form, the CDR3 reads TGTGCCAGCAGTTACTACAGGGGGAACGAGCAGTACTTC.

The chain links TRBV3-1 (or the pseudogene TRBV3-2) to TRBJ1-4; 10 bases fit TRBD1. The J segment lost 5 bases and the V segment lost 2 bases, leaving 8 bases of the junction unmatched. CDR1 is LGHDT and CDR2 is YNNKEL in the germline V gene (reference sequence). This CDR3 comprises 17 residues. CDR3 DNA: TGTGCCAGCAGCCAAAGATCCGGGACAGGGGAAAATGAAAAACTGTTTTTT. Amino acids: CASSQRSGTGENEKLFF.

This chain links TRBV20-1 with TRBJ2-3; 8 bases align to TRBD2. The germline gives CDR1 DFQATT, CDR2 SNEGSKA (reference sequence). Trimming cost V 3 bases and J 4 bases; bases outside gene matches: 6. This CDR3 has 14 amino acids. CDR3 residues: CSASVGGAADTQYF. CDR3 coding DNA: TGCAGTGCTAGTGTCGGGGGGGCCGCAGATACGCAGTATTTT.

This clone was picked up one time. The chain recombines TRBV6-2 or TRBV6-3 with TRBJ1-2; a weak D match, TRBD1 (6 bases). The V gene lost 5 bases and the J gene lost 6 bases, with 13 bases spanning the gap. The CDR3 totals 13 residues. Germline values: CDR1 MNHEY, CDR2 SVGEGT. The CDR3 nucleotides are TGTGCCAGCAGTCCCCGGGGGGGGCATGGCTACACCTTC. This translates into CASSPRGGHGYTF.

The chain couples TRBV9 to TRBJ1-6, with D maybe TRBD1 (6 bases). Trimming pared 6 bases from V and 6 bases from J, leaving 7 bases between. The germline gives CDR1 SGDLS, CDR2 YYNGEE. The CDR3 extends over 12 amino acids. The DNA for the CDR3 is TGTGCCAGCAACAGGGTTAATTCACCCCTCCACTTT. Its translation is CASNRVNSPLHF.

This sequence joins TRBV24-1 and TRBJ1-4; D may be TRBD1 (5 bases). V shed 4 bases and J shed 5 bases, with 22 bases lying between them. The germline gives CDR1 KGHDR, CDR2 SFDVKD. CDR3 size: 18 residues. This chain's CDR3 is CATSDQTGPASENEKLFF. The CDR3 nucleotides read TGTGCCACCAGTGACCAAACAGGCCCGGCCTCGGAGAATGAAAAACTGTTTTTT.

The genes are TRBV7-9 and TRBJ1-1; D not certain. The CDR3 length is 14 residues. V lost 1 base to trimming and J lost 6 bases, with 12 bases between them. Germline V gene sequence: CDR1 SEHNR, CDR2 FQNEAQ (reference sequence). The CDR3 DNA is TGTGCCAGCAGCTTAGTGCCCCCGGGTTCTGAAGCTTTCTTT. Amino acids: CASSLVPPGSEAFF.

The rearrangement uses TRBV7-9 and TRBJ2-1; 12 bases fit TRBD2. The CDR3 sequence is 15 residues long. Germline V lookup: CDR1 SEHNR, CDR2 FQNEAQ (reference sequence). J lost 8 bases, V lost 3 bases, and 5 bases had no gene match. As DNA, the CDR3 is TGTGCCAGCAGCTTCTTCGCTAGCGGGGGGGATGAGCAGTTCTTC. Encoded protein: CASSFFASGGDEQFF.

The chain recombines TRBV30 with TRBJ2-5; 10 bases fit TRBD2. The CDR3 is 13 residues long. Trimming took 5 bases from V and 5 from J; bases not matched to a gene: 5. Germline CDR1 is GTSNPN and CDR2 is SVGIG (reference sequence). This CDR3 is CAWSSGSKETQYF. The CDR3 region has the DNA TGTGCCTGGTCTAGCGGGAGCAAGGAGACCCAGTACTTC. Variable domain in full (rest from reference TRBV30 and TRBJ2-5): SQTIHQWPATLVQPVGSPLSLECTVEGTSNPNLYWYRQAAGRGLQLLFYSVGIGQISSEVPQNLSASRPQDRQFILSSKKLLLSDSGFYLCAWSSGSKETQYFGPGTRLLVL.

The chain joins TRBV30 to TRBJ2-5; possible D gene TRBD1, 5 bases. Trimming took 0 bases from V and 1 from J, leaving 21 bases between them. In germline, CDR1 is GTSNPN, CDR2 SVGIG (reference sequence). The CDR3 length is 18 residues. CDR3: CAWSVTRVRPTGQETQYF. CDR3 bases: TGTGCCTGGAGTGTTACCAGGGTCCGACCGACGGGCCAAGAGACCCAGTACTTC. The full variable domain, in which reference TRBV30 and TRBJ2-5 provide the parts outside the CDR3, is SQTIHQWPATLVQPVGSPLSLECTVEGTSNPNLYWYRQAAGRGLQLLFYSVGIGQISSEVPQNLSASRPQDRQFILSSKKLLLSDSGFYLCAWSVTRVRPTGQETQYFGPGTRLLVL.

The V and J genes are TRBV6-5 and TRBJ1-5; 7 bases fit TRBD1. V shed 5 bases and J 7 bases; nucleotides not matched to a gene: 11. The CDR3 is made up of 15 amino acids. Germline values: CDR1 MNHEY, CDR2 SVGAGI. This chain's CDR3 is CASSTDRVGGQPQHF. The CDR3 coding sequence is TGTGCCAGCAGTACAGACAGGGTAGGAGGGCAGCCCCAGCATTTT.

The sample holds one count of this clone. The rearrangement joins TRBV5-1 to TRBJ2-2; D call uncertain. Germline V gives CDR1 SGHRS, CDR2 YFSETQ. The CDR3 has 14 amino acids. The V end was cut by 0 bases, the J end by 4 bases, with 7 bases between. The CDR3 spells CASSLGSFTGELFF. The CDR3 DNA follows: TGCGCCAGCAGCTTGGGCAGTTTCACCGGGGAGCTGTTTTTT.

A single count supports this clone. The V gene is TRBV11-2, the J gene TRBJ2-5; tentative D call: TRBD2 (5 bases). The CDR3 is 14 residues long. In germline, CDR1 is SGHAT, CDR2 FQNNGV. Trimming removed 0 bases from V and 6 bases from J, with 11 bases in between. In DNA form, the CDR3 reads TGTGCCAGCAGCTTAGATGGACTGGATAAGACCCAGTACTTC. Translating it yields CASSLDGLDKTQYF.

The chain is built from TRBV6-5 and TRBJ2-5, with 8 positions matching TRBD1. The CDR3 has 15 residues. In germline, CDR1 is MNHEY, CDR2 SVGAGI. J was trimmed by 5 bases and V by 7 bases; bases with no gene match: 12. The CDR3 sequence is CASTHGQGELETQYF. DNA of the CDR3: TGTGCCAGCACCCACGGACAGGGAGAGCTGGAGACCCAGTACTTC.